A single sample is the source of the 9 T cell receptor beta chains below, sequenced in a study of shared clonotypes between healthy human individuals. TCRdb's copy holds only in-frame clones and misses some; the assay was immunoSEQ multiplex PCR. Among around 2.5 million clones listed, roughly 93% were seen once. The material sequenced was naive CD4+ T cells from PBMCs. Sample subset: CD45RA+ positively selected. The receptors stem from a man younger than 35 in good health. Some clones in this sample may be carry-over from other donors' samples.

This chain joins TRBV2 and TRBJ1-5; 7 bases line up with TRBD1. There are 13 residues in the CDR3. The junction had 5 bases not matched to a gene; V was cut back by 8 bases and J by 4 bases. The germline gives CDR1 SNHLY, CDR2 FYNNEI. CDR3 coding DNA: TGTGCCAGCCAGGGGGAGGTTAATCAGCCCCAGCATTTT. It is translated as CASQGEVNQPQHF.

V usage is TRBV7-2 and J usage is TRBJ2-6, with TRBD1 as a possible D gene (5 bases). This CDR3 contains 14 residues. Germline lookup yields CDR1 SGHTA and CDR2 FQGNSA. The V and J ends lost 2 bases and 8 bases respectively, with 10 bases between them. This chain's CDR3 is CASSLYRQTNVLTF. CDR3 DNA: TGTGCCAGCAGCTTATATCGACAGACCAACGTCCTGACTTTC.

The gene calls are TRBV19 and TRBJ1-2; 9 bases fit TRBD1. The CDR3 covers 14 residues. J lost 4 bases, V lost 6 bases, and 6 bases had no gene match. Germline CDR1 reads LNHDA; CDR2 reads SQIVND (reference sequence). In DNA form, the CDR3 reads TGTGCCAGTAGACACAGGGGGCTTGGCTATGGCTACACCTTC. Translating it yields CASRHRGLGYGYTF.

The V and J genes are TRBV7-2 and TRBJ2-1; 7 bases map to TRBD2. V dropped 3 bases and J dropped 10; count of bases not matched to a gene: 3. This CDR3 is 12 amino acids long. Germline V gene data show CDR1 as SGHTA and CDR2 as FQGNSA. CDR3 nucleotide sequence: TGTGCCAGCAGCTTGACACTAGCGGAGCAGTTCTTC. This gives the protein CASSLTLAEQFF.

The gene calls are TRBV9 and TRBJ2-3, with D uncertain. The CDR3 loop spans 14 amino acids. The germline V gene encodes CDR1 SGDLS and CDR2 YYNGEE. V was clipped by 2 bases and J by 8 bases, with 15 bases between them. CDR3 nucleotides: TGTGCCAGCAGCGTTATCGAGGTAGAAGGTACGCAGTATTTT. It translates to CASSVIEVEGTQYF.

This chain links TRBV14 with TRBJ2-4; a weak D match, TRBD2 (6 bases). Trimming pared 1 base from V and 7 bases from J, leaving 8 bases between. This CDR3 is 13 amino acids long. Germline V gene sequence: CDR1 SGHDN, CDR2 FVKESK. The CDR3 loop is CASSQARGNIQYF. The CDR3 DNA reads TGTGCCAGCAGCCAAGCTCGGGGGAACATTCAGTACTTC.

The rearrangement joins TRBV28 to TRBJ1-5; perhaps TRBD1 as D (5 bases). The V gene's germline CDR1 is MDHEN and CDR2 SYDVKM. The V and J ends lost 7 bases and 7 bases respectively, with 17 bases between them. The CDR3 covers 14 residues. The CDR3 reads CASTLGARAQPQHF. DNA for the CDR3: TGTGCCAGCACCCTAGGGGCCAGGGCCCAGCCCCAGCATTTT.

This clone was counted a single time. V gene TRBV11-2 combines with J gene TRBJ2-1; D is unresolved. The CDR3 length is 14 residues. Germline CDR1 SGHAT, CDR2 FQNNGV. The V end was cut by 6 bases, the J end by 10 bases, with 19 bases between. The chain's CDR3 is CASSYRAIPREQFF. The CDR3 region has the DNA TGTGCCAGCAGTTATAGGGCAATCCCTCGGGAGCAGTTCTTC.

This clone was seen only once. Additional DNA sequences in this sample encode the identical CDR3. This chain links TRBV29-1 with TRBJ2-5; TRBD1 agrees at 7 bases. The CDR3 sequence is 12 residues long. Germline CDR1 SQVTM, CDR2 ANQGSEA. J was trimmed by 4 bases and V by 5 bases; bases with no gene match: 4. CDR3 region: CSVRQGGETQYF. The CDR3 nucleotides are TGCAGCGTTAGACAGGGTGGAGAGACCCAGTACTTC.